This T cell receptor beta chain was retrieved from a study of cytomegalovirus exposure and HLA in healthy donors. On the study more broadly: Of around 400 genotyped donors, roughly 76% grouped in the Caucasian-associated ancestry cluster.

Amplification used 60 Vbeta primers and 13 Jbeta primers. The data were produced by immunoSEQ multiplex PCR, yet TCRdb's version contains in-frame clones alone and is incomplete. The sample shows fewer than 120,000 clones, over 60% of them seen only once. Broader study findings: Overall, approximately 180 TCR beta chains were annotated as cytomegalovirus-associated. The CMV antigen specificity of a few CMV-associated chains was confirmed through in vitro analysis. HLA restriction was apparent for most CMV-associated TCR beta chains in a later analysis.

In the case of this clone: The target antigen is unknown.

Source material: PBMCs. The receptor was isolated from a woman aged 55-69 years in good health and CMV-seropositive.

This chain's CDR3 is CASSRERLAASTDTQYF. CDR3 nucleotide sequence: TGTGCCAGCTCACGTGAGAGACTAGCGGCTAGCACAGATACGCAGTATTTT. The chain is built from TRBV18 and TRBJ2-3; 9 bases are a match to TRBD2. Per the germline V gene, CDR1 is KGHSH and CDR2 is LQKENI. The CDR3 is 17 residues long. Trimming cost V 4 bases and J 0 bases; bases outside gene matches: 8.